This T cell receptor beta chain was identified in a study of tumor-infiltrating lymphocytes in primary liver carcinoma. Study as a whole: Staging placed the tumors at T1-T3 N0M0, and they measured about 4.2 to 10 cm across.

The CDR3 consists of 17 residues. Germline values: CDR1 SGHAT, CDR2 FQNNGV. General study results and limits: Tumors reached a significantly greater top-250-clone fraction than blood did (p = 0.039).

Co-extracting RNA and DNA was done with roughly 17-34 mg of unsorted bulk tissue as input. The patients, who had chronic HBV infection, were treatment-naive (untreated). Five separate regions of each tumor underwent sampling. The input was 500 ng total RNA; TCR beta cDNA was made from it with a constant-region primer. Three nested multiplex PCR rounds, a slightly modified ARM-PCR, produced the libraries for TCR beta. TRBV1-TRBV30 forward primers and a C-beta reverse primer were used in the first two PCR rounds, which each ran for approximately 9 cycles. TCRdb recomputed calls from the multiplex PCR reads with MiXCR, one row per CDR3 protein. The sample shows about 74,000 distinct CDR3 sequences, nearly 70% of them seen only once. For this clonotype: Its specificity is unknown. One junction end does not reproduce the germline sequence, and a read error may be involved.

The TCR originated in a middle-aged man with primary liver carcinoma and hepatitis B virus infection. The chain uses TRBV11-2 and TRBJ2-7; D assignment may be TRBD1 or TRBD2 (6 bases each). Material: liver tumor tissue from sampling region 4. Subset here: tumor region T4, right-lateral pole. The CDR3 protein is CVSSIDPPVQGGYEQYF. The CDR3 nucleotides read TGTGTCAGCAGCATCGACCCGCCGGTACAGGGAGGCTACGAGCAGTACTTC.